The clone carrying this T cell receptor gamma chain was counted only a few times. Its specificity is unknown. The V gene's germline CDR1 is VENAVY and CDR2 YDSYNSRV. CDR3 length: 17 residues. V lost 2 bases and J lost 0; bases outside the gene matches: 9. The sorted cells were CD3+ Vdelta1+ Vdelta2- thymocytes from alphabeta-depleted thymus. Between roughly 96% and 99.6% of sorted thymocytes were Vdelta1+. The source of the sample is a study of Vδ1+ human thymocytes. Study results and limitations: Unlike peripheral blood Vdelta1+ controls, thymic delta-chain sequences included roughly 18% Vdelta2 and few Vdelta3. TRD repertoires were essentially private, unlike widely shared TRG clonotypes. Thymic TRG and TRD repertoires appeared highly polyclonal.

Sequences come from RNA converted to cDNA by reverse transcription. Pooled V-gene forward primers with one constant-region reverse primer generated the CDR3 amplicons by multiplex PCR. TCRdb made new clone calls on the multiplex PCR reads using CATT. Altogether some 37,000 gamma-chain clones are present, 20% being singletons, with the ten largest covering less than 2%. This TCR was recovered from a girl in the first two years of life who had congenital heart surgery. Sequencing input: Vdelta1+ gamma-delta thymocytes from the thymus. The subset: FACS-sorted CD3+ TCRalphabeta- TCRVdelta1+ TCRVdelta2- thymocytes. V usage is TRGV8 and J usage is TRGJP2. CDR3 residues: CATWDKGGDSSDWIKTF. CDR3 DNA: TGTGCCACCTGGGATAAAGGGGGGGATAGTAGTGATTGGATCAAGACGTTT.